A selection of T cell receptor beta chains follows, all from one sample in a study of CD8+CD57+ T cells in acquired aplastic anemia. TCRdb re-called the reads through MiXCR, storing one row per CDR3 protein. This sample yields approximately 190,000 distinct CDR3 sequences, of which around 65% are seen a single time; just over 45% belongs to the top ten. The sample consisted of sorted CD4+, CD8+, or CD8+CD57+ T cells (not recorded which) from PBMCs. These receptor sequences come from a human donor with severe aplastic anemia or a healthy control (not recorded which). Both conserved end residues are part of each CDR3. The D gene is left open where the match is weak. A row's size may be missing; if present it is once, few, many or a size class.

size | D | J | V | CDR3 | DNA
many | . | TRBJ2-5 | TRBV11-2 | CASSIFQDQETQYF | TGTGCCAGCAGCATATTCCAGGACCAAGAGACCCAGTACTTC
many | TRBD1 | TRBJ2-5 | TRBV7-9 | CASSLPVTSGTEQETQYF | TGTGCCAGCAGCTTGCCGGTGACCTCGGGGACAGAACAAGAGACCCAGTACTTC
few | . | TRBJ2-1 | TRBV7-7 | CASSLAGDNTEQFF | TGTGCCAGCAGTCTAGCTGGGGACAACACTGAGCAGTTCTTC
. | . | TRBJ1-1 | TRBV12-3/TRBV12-4 | CASSFGSHAEAFF | TGTGCCAGCAGTTTCGGGTCCCACGCTGAAGCTTTCTTT
. | TRBD1 | TRBJ1-2 | TRBV20-1 | CSARAWGDRDHGYTF | TGCAGTGCTAGAGCCTGGGGGGACAGGGATCATGGCTACACCTTC
many | . | TRBJ1-2 | TRBV29-1 | CSVEDKGRNYGYTF | TGCAGCGTTGAAGATAAGGGCCGTAACTATGGCTACACCTTC
. | TRBD1 | TRBJ1-2 | TRBV12-3/TRBV12-4 | CASSTYRGLYGYTF | TGTGCCAGCTCAACATACAGGGGGCTCTATGGCTACACCTTC
. | . | TRBJ2-1 | TRBV10-2 | CASFGLSPGTSYNEQFF | TGCGCCAGCTTTGGACTGTCCCCCGGGACATCCTACAATGAGCAGTTCTTC
. | TRBD2 | TRBJ2-7 | TRBV20-1 | CSVHGTSGGVPYEQYF | TGCAGTGTTCACGGGACTAGCGGGGGGGTCCCCTACGAGCAGTACTTC
. | TRBD1 | TRBJ1-1 | TRBV19 | CASSPGTGPNTEAFF | TGTGCCAGTAGTCCCGGGACAGGACCCAACACTGAAGCTTTCTTT
few | . | TRBJ1-6 | TRBV19 | CASSGLGNSPLHF | TGTGCCAGTAGCGGCCTGGGGAATTCACCCCTCCACTTT
. | . | TRBJ2-5 | TRBV14 | CASSPSAQTQYF | TGTGCCAGCAGCCCCTCCGCACAGACCCAGTACTTC
. | . | TRBJ1-4 | TRBV7-9 | CASSPTGSHNEKLFF | TGTGCCAGCAGCCCGACGGGATCTCATAATGAAAAACTGTTTTTT
. | . | TRBJ2-5 | TRBV12-3/TRBV12-4 | CASSLGTRAGTGETQYF | TGTGCCAGCAGTTTAGGAACGAGGGCGGGAACGGGAGAGACCCAGTACTTC